These 13 T cell receptor beta chains share one sample of origin, sequenced in a study of T cells in Graves' hyperthyroidism and ophthalmopathy. Amplification targeted TCR beta CDR3 regions from RNA transcripts. The HTBI primer set served for first-round RT-PCR of the TCR CDR3. MiXCR, applied by TCRdb to the multiplex PCR reads, yields one record per CDR3 protein. Of some 600,000 distinct CDR3 sequences listed, about half are singletons. Sequencing was carried out using peripheral blood or thyroid tissue (not recorded which). These receptors were obtained from a woman under 30 with Graves' hyperthyroidism.

As for this clonotype: This sequence may be a read error, since a much larger clone differs from it by one base. The chain uses TRBV7-9 and TRBJ1-1; D might be TRBD1 (6 bases). Germline V lookup: CDR1 SEHNR, CDR2 FQNEAQ (reference sequence). Trimming left V 5 bases short and J 5 bases short, with 15 bases between. The CDR3 consists of 14 residues. The CDR3 loop reads CASSPRGAKTEAFF. CDR3 DNA sequence: TGTGCCAGCAGCCCACGGGGGGCGAAAACTGAAGCTTTCTTT.

The chain joins TRBV15 to TRBJ2-7; D uncertain. Between the trimmed V and J ends, which lost 0 bases and 9 bases, there was a span of 9 bases. The germline CDR1 and CDR2 sequences are LNHNV and YYDKDF (reference sequence). The CDR3 runs to 12 residues. CDR3: CATSRDQVVQYF. DNA of the CDR3: TGTGCCACCAGCAGAGATCAGGTGGTGCAGTACTTC.

The chain links TRBV6-6 to TRBJ2-7; no firm D call. There are 15 residues in the CDR3. From germline, CDR1 is MNHNY and CDR2 SVGAGI (reference sequence). Trimming pared 2 bases from V and 5 bases from J, leaving 16 bases between. In DNA, the CDR3 is TGTGCCAGCAGTTACGAGGCTTCCCCCCTCCACGAGCAGTACTTC. Encoded protein: CASSYEASPLHEQYF.

This clonotype appeared a few times. The V and J genes are TRBV6-1 and TRBJ2-7; TRBD2 aligns across 10 bases. Trimming removed 6 bases from V and 3 bases from J; junction bases left unmatched: 5. Germline V gene sequence: CDR1 MNHNS, CDR2 SASEGT. The CDR3 covers 14 residues. The CDR3 bases are TGTGCCAGCAGGCCGGGACTAGCGAGCTACGAGCAGTACTTC. This encodes CASRPGLASYEQYF.

This clonotype was seen many times. The CDR3 DNA reads as TGTGCCAGCAGCCTGACCGCGTACCAAGAGACCCAGTACTTC. Translating gives CASSLTAYQETQYF. The chain joins TRBV2 to TRBJ2-5; D unresolved. Trimming removed 6 bases at V and 0 bases at J, with 11 bases between. This CDR3 contains 14 residues. Germline values: CDR1 SNHLY, CDR2 FYNNEI.

The rearrangement links TRBV11-2 to TRBJ2-7, with D hard to call. Germline-derived CDR1 and CDR2 are SGHAT and FQNNGV. There are 13 residues in the CDR3. Trimming took off 8 bases at V and 0 bases at J, with 11 bases between the two ends. In DNA form, the CDR3 reads TGTGCCAGCTCACCGCCCCTCTCCTACGAGCAGTACTTC. Translation: CASSPPLSYEQYF.

The chain uses TRBV10-3 and TRBJ2-7; the D gene is possibly TRBD2 (6 bases). V lost 10 bases, J lost 1 base, and 14 bases lay in between. CDR1 and CDR2 from the germline V gene are ENHRY and SYGVKD. The CDR3 covers 13 residues. The CDR3 protein is CASCPGLSYEQYF. The CDR3 DNA sequence: TGTGCCAGCTGTCCCGGACTATCCTACGAGCAGTACTTC.

The rearrangement uses TRBV6-2 or TRBV6-3 and TRBJ1-5; the D is unclear. Trimming took off 11 bases at V and 6 bases at J, with 14 bases between the two ends. Germline V gene lookup returns CDR1 MNHEY and CDR2 SVGEGT. CDR3 length equals 12 residues. CDR3 region: CAQGLGRQPQHF. The CDR3 coding sequence is TGTGCCCAAGGTCTGGGCCGTCAGCCCCAGCATTTT.

The rearrangement uses TRBV24-1 and TRBJ2-7; TRBD1 agrees at 9 bases. The length of the CDR3 is 16 residues. Losses at the gene ends were 4 bases for V and 3 bases for J; bases not matched to a gene: 9. Germline values: CDR1 KGHDR, CDR2 SFDVKD. The CDR3 here is CATSDINRGRDYEQYF. CDR3 nucleotides: TGTGCCACCAGTGACATTAACAGGGGGCGAGACTACGAGCAGTACTTC.

This clonotype was counted ten times or more. The rearrangement uses TRBV19 and TRBJ1-5, with 7 nucleotides matching TRBD1. The junction had 8 bases not matched to a gene; V was cut back by 6 bases and J by 6 bases. CDR3 size: 14 residues. Germline V gene sequence: CDR1 LNHDA, CDR2 SQIVND (reference sequence). The CDR3 protein is CASSTGQDIQPQHF. The CDR3 DNA is TGTGCCAGTAGCACTGGACAGGATATTCAGCCCCAGCATTTT.

The chain couples TRBV2 to TRBJ2-3; weak D call: TRBD2 (5 bases). This CDR3 contains 15 residues. Trimming removed 0 bases at V and 3 bases at J, with 10 bases between. Germline-derived CDR1 and CDR2 are SNHLY and FYNNEI. The CDR3 spells CASSEASRRTDTQYF. In nucleotides, the CDR3 is TGTGCCAGCAGTGAAGCTAGCAGGAGGACAGATACGCAGTATTTT.

V usage is TRBV7-7 and J usage is TRBJ2-1; 8 positions agree with TRBD2. The CDR3 is made up of 14 amino acids. Trimming cost V 1 base and J 5 bases; bases outside gene matches: 1. Germline V lookup: CDR1 SSHAT, CDR2 FNYEAQ (reference sequence). CDR3 bases: TGTGCCAGCAGCTTAGGACTAGCGAACAATGAGCAGTTCTTC. This translates into CASSLGLANNEQFF.

This clonotype appeared a few times. The chain joins TRBV25-1 to TRBJ2-3; possible D gene TRBD2, 6 bases. V was shortened by 3 bases and J by 4 bases, with 14 bases between the two germline ends. CDR1 is MGHDK, CDR2 SYGVNS, per germline. The CDR3 has 15 amino acids. Here the CDR3 reads CASSEWAGTSDTQYF. DNA for the CDR3: TGTGCCAGCAGTGAGTGGGCGGGAACCTCAGATACGCAGTATTTT.